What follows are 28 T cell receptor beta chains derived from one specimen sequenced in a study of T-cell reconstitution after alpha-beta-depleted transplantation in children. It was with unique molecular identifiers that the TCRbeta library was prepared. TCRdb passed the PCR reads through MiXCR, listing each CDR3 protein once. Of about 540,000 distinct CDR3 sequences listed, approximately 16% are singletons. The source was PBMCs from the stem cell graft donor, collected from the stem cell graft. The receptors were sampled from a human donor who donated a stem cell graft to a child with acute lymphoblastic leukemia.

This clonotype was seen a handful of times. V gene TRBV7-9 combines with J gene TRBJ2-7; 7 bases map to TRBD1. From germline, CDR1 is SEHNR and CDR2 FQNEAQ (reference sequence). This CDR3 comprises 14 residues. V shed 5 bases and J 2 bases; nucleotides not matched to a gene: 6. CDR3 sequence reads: CASSTPQGAYEQYF. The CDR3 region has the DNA TGTGCCAGCAGCACACCCCAGGGGGCCTACGAGCAGTACTTC.

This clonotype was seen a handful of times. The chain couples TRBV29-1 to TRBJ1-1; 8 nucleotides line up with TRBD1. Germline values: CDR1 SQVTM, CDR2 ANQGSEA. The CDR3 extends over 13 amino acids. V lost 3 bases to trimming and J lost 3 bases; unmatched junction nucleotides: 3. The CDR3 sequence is CSVDKTGDTEAFF. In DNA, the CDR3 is TGCAGCGTTGATAAGACAGGGGACACTGAAGCTTTCTTT. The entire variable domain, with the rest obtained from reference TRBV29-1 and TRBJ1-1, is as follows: SAVISQKPSRDICQRGTSLTIQCQVDSQVTMMFWYRQQPGQSLTLIATANQGSEATYESGFVIDKFPISRPNLTFSTLTVSNMSPEDSSIYLCSVDKTGDTEAFFGQGTRLTVV.

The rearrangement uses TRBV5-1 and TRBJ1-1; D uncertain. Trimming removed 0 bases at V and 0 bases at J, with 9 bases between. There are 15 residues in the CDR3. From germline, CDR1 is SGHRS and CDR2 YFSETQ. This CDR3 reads CASSLDSALNTEAFF. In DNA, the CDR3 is TGCGCCAGCAGCTTGGACAGCGCCTTGAACACTGAAGCTTTCTTT.

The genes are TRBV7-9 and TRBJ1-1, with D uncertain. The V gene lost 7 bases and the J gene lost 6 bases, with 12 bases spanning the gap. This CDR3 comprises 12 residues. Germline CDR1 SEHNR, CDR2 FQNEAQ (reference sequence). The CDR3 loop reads CASILPGPEAFF. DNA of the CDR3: TGTGCCAGCATCCTACCTGGCCCTGAAGCTTTCTTT.

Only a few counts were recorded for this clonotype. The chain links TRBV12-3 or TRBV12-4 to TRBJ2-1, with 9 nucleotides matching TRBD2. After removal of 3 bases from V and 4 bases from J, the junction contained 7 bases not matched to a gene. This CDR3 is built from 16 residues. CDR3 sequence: CASSFGGRGGYNEQFF. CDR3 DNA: TGTGCCAGCAGTTTCGGCGGGAGGGGGGGATACAATGAGCAGTTCTTC.

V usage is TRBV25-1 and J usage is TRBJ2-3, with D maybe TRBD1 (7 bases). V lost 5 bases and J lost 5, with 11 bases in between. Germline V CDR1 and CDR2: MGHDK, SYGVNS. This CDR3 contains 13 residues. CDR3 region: CASSPGGRDTQYF. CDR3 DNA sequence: TGTGCCAGCAGTCCAGGGGGGCGAGATACGCAGTATTTT.

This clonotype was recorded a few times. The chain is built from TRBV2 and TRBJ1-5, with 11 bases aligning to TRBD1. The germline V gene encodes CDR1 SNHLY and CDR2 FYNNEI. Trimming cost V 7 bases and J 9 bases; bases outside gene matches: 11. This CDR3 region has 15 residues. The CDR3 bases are TGTGCCAGCACCACGGACAGGGGGCCAACGGGGCCCCAGCATTTT. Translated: CASTTDRGPTGPQHF.

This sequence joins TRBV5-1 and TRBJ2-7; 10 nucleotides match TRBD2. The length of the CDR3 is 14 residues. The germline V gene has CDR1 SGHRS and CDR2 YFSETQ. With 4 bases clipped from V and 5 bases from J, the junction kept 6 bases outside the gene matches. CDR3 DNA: TGCGCCAGCAGCCCCGGGACTAGCGCCCACGAGCAGTACTTC. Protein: CASSPGTSAHEQYF. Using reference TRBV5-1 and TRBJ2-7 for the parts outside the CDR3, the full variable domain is KAGVTQTPRYLIKTRGQQVTLSCSPISGHRSVSWYQQTPGQGLQFLFEYFSETQRNKGNFPGRFSGRQFSNSRSEMNVSTLELGDSALYLCASSPGTSAHEQYFGPGTRLTVT.

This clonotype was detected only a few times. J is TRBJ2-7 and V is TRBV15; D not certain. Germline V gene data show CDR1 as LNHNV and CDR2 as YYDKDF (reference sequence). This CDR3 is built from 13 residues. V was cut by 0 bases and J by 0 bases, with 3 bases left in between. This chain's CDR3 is CATSRDISYEQYF. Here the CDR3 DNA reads TGTGCCACCAGCAGAGATATCTCCTACGAGCAGTACTTC.

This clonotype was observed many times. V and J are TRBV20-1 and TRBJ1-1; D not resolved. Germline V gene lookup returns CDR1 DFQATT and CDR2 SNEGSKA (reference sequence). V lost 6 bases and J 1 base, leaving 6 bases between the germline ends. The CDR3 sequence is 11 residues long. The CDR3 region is CSAAGNTEAFF. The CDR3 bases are TGCAGTGCAGCGGGGAACACTGAAGCTTTCTTT.

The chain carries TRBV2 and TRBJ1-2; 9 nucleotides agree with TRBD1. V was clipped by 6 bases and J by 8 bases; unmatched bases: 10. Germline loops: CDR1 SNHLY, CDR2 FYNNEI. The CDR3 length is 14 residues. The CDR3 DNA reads TGTGCCAGCAGCGGAGACAGGGGGATAGGGGGCTACACCTTC. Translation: CASSGDRGIGGYTF.

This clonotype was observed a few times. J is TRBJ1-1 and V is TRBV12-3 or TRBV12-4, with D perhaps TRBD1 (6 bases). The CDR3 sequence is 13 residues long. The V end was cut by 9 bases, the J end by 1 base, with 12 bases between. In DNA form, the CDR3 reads TGTGCCAGTGACAGGTCGGGGAACACTGAAGCTTTCTTT. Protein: CASDRSGNTEAFF.

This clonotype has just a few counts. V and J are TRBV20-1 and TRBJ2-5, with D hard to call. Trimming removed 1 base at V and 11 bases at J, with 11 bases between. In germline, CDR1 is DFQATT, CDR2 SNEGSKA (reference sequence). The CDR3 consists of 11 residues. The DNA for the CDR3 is TGCAGTGCTAGAGGGGTTTTCGATCAGTACTTC. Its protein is CSARGVFDQYF.

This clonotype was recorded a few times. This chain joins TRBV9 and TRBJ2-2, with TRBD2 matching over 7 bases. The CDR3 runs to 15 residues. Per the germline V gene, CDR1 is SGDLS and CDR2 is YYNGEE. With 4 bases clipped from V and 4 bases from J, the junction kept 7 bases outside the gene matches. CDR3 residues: CASSFGLVRTGELFF. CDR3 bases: TGTGCCAGCAGCTTCGGACTAGTTCGCACCGGGGAGCTGTTTTTT.

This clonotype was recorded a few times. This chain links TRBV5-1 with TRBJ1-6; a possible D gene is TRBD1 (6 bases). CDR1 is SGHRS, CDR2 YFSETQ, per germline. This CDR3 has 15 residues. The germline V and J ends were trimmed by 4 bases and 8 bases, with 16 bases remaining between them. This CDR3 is CASSITTGSDSPLHF. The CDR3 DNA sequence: TGCGCCAGCAGCATCACCACAGGGAGTGATTCACCCCTCCACTTT.

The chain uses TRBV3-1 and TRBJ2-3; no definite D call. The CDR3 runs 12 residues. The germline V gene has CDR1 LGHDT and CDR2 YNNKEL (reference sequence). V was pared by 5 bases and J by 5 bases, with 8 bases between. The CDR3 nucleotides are TGTGCCAGCAGCGGCTATGGAGATACGCAGTATTTT. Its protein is CASSGYGDTQYF.

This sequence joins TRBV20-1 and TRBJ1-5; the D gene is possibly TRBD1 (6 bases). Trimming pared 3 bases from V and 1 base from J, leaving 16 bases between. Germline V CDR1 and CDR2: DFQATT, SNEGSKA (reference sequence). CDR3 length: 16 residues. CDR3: CSASRIGGLSNQPQHF. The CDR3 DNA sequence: TGCAGTGCTAGTCGGATAGGGGGATTGAGCAATCAGCCCCAGCATTTT.

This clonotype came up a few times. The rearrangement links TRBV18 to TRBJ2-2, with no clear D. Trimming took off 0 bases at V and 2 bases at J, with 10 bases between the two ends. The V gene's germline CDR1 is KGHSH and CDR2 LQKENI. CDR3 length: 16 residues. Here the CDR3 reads CASSPPRQPNTGELFF. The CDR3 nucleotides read TGTGCCAGCTCACCACCGAGGCAGCCCAACACCGGGGAGCTGTTTTTT.

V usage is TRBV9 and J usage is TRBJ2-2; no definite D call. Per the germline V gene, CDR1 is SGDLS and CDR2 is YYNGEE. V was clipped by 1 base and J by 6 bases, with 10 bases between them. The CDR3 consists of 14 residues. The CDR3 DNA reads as TGTGCCAGCAGCGTATGGGAAATACCCGGGGAGCTGTTTTTT. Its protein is CASSVWEIPGELFF.

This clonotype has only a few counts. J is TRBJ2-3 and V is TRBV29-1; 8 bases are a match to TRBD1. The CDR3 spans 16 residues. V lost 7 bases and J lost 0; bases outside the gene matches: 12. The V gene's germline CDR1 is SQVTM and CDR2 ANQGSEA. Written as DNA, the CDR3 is TGCAGCGCCGCCGGGACAGGTCTTTCTAGCACAGATACGCAGTATTTT. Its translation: CSAAGTGLSSTDTQYF.

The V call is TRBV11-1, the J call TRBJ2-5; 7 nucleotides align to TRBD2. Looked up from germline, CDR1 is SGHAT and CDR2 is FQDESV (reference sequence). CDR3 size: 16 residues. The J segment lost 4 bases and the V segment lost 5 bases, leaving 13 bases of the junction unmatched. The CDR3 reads CASSPGSGILGETQYF. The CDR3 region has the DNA TGTGCCAGCAGCCCGGGGAGCGGGATATTAGGAGAGACCCAGTACTTC.

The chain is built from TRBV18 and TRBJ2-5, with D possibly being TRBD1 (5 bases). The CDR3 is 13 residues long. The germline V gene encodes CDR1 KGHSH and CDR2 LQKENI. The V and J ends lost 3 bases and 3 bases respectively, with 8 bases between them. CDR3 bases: TGTGCCAGCTCACCGGGGCAGGAAGAGACCCAGTACTTC. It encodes CASSPGQEETQYF.

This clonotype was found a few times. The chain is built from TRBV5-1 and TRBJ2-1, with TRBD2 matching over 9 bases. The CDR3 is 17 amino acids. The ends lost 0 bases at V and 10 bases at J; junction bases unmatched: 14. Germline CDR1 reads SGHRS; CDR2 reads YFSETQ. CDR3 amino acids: CASSLAEIASGIREQFF. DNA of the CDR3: TGCGCCAGCAGCTTGGCCGAAATCGCTAGCGGGATACGGGAGCAGTTCTTC.

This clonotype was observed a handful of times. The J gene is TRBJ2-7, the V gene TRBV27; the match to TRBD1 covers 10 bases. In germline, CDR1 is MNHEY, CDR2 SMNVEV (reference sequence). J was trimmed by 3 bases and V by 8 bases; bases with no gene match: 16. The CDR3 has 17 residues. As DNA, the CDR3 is TGTGCCAGCCCCTTACCCTTGGACAGGGGGGGACTCTACGAGCAGTACTTC. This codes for CASPLPLDRGGLYEQYF.

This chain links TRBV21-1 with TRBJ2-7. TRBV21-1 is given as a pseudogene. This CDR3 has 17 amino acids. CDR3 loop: CASSIHHTDSSSYEQYF. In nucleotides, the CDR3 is TGTGCCAGCAGCATCCACCACACCGACTCGAGCTCCTACGAGCAGTACTTC.

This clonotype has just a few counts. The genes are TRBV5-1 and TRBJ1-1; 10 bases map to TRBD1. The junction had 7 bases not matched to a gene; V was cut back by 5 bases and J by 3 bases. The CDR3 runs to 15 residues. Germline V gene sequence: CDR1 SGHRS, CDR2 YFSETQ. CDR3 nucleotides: TGCGCCAGCAGGCCGGGACAGGGGTTGGACACTGAAGCTTTCTTT. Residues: CASRPGQGLDTEAFF.

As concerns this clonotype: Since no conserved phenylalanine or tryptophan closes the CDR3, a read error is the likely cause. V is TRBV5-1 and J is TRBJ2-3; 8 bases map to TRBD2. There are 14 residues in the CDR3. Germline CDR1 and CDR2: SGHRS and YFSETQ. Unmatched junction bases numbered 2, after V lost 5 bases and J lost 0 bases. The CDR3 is CASRASGSTDTQYL. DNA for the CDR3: TGCGCCAGCAGAGCTAGCGGGAGCACAGATACGCAGTATTTG.

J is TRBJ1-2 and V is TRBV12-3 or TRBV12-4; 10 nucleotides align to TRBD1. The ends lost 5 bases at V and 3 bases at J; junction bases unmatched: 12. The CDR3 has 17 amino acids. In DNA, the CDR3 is TGTGCCAGCAGTACCCGGACAGGGGGAATACCCTACTATGGCTACACCTTC. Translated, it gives CASSTRTGGIPYYGYTF.